There are a few counts of the clone carrying this T cell receptor (beta chain). Its target is not known. Semi-nested PCR with Nested Universal Primer A followed constant-region reverse priming of full-length variable regions. TCRdb used MiXCR to reprocess the 5' RACE reads, holding one entry per CDR3 protein. The data contain about 40,000 distinct CDR3 sequences, around 18% of them singletons. Overall study findings and caveats: Tumor Tregs overlapped most with tumor, then blood, naive CD4+ cells. The TCR gene usage of tumor memory CD4+ T cells clustered together with blood and lymph node memory CD4+ cells and with lymph node naive CD4+ cells. The larger-cohort validation was restricted to a single TCR beta V-J rearrangement rather than whole repertoires.

Germline V lookup: CDR1 SGHRS, CDR2 YFSETQ. The CDR3 sequence is 14 residues long. V shed 4 bases, J shed 5 bases, and the junction held 5 bases outside the gene matches. The chain is built from TRBV5-1 and TRBJ2-7; 11 nucleotides agree with TRBD2. The material sequenced was naive CD4+ T cells sorted from a lymph node. Subset meaning: naive CD4+ T cells, CD4+CD45RA+CD25-. This receptor was taken from a female donor with breast cancer. The CDR3 is CASSPLAGEDEQYF. Here the CDR3 DNA reads TGCGCCAGCAGCCCACTAGCGGGAGAGGACGAGCAGTACTTC. Using reference TRBV5-1 and TRBJ2-7 for the parts outside the CDR3, the full variable domain is KAGVTQTPRYLIKTRGQQVTLSCSPISGHRSVSWYQQTPGQGLQFLFEYFSETQRNKGNFPGRFSGRQFSNSRSEMNVSTLELGDSALYLCASSPLAGEDEQYFGPGTRLTVT.